These 23 T cell receptor beta chains were sequenced from one sample in a study of T cells in localized non-small cell lung cancer. The data were produced by immunoSEQ multiplex PCR, yet TCRdb's version contains in-frame clones alone and is incomplete. The table lists about 830 clones, 30% of them singletons. The sample here was lung tumor tissue, taken before any cancer treatment. The source is a male donor at least 60 years old with stage III lung adenocarcinoma.

This clone was counted a few times. V and J are TRBV11-3 and TRBJ1-1, with a weak D call TRBD1 (5 bases). Per the germline V gene, CDR1 is SGHNT and CDR2 is YENEEA. The CDR3 sequence is 15 residues long. Trimming removed 1 base at V and 6 bases at J, with 15 bases between. CDR3 sequence reads: CASSLVPPRVPEAFF. In DNA form, the CDR3 reads TGTGCCAGCAGCTTAGTCCCCCCCAGGGTCCCTGAAGCTTTCTTT. The full variable domain, completed using reference TRBV11-3 and TRBJ1-1, is EAGVVQSPRYKIIEKKQPVAFWCNPISGHNTLYWYLQNLGQGPELLIRYENEEAVDDSQLPKDRFSAERLKGVDSTLKIQPAELGDSAVYLCASSLVPPRVPEAFFGQGTRLTVV.

In its sample, this clone was seen a few times. The V and J genes are TRBV11-3 and TRBJ2-1, with 8 nucleotides matching TRBD2. V gave up 1 base and J gave up 5 bases; unmatched junction bases: 1. The CDR3 consists of 14 residues. Germline V gene data show CDR1 as SGHNT and CDR2 as YENEEA. The CDR3: CASSLGTSNNEQFF. CDR3 bases: TGTGCCAGCAGCTTAGGGACTAGCAACAATGAGCAGTTCTTC.

V is TRBV11-3 and J is TRBJ2-3; tentatively, D is TRBD1 or TRBD2 (5 bases each). Trimming took 2 bases from V and 6 from J, leaving 18 bases between them. The V gene's germline CDR1 is SGHNT and CDR2 YENEEA. The CDR3 contains 16 residues. The CDR3 loop reads CASSLRGGFGADTQYF. CDR3 in DNA: TGTGCCAGCAGCTTACGAGGAGGTTTCGGGGCCGATACGCAGTATTTT.

This clone was seen a few times. This chain links TRBV7-6 with TRBJ2-7, with 11 bases that match TRBD1. The CDR3 extends over 14 amino acids. Germline trimming cut 3 bases from V and 5 bases from J; bases unmatched to any gene: 3. Per the germline V gene, CDR1 is SGHVS and CDR2 is FNYEAQ. The CDR3 sequence: CASSLGGQGDEQYF. In DNA form, the CDR3 reads TGTGCCAGCAGCTTGGGGGGACAGGGGGACGAGCAGTACTTC. Full variable domain (outside the CDR3, taken from reference TRBV7-6 and TRBJ2-7): GAGVSQSPRYKVTKRGQDVALRCDPISGHVSLYWYRQALGQGPEFLTYFNYEAQQDKSGLPNDRFSAERPEGSISTLTIQRTEQRDSAMYRCASSLGGQGDEQYFGPGTRLTVT.

The chain recombines TRBV30 with TRBJ2-2; 7 bases map to TRBD2. Trimming cost V 0 bases and J 4 bases; bases outside gene matches: 5. The CDR3 consists of 15 residues. CDR1 GTSNPN and CDR2 SVGIG come from the germline V gene (reference sequence). The CDR3 reads CAWSVGGSVTGELFF. The CDR3 DNA reads as TGTGCCTGGAGTGTTGGCGGGAGTGTCACCGGGGAGCTGTTTTTT. Drawing the rest from reference TRBV30 and TRBJ2-2, the complete variable domain is SQTIHQWPATLVQPVGSPLSLECTVEGTSNPNLYWYRQAAGRGLQLLFYSVGIGQISSEVPQNLSASRPQDRQFILSSKKLLLSDSGFYLCAWSVGGSVTGELFFGEGSRLTVL.

The chain has TRBV11-3 and TRBJ2-5, with 7 positions matching TRBD2. J was trimmed by 1 base and V by 3 bases; bases with no gene match: 5. The CDR3 runs 15 residues. CDR1 SGHNT and CDR2 YENEEA come from the germline V gene. CDR3 sequence: CASSLGLAAQETQYF. The CDR3, as DNA: TGTGCCAGCAGCTTGGGTCTAGCGGCCCAAGAGACCCAGTACTTC.

This clone was detected a few times. The rearrangement links TRBV6-8 to TRBJ1-2, with unresolved D. The CDR3 loop spans 14 amino acids. Deletions cut 7 bases from V and 0 bases from J, with 12 bases between. Germline-derived CDR1 and CDR2 are MNHGY and SAAAGT. CDR3: CASKTPLANYGYTF. In DNA form, the CDR3 reads TGTGCCAGCAAAACACCCTTAGCTAACTATGGCTACACCTTC.

This clone showed up just a few times. The chain couples TRBV11-3 to TRBJ2-7, with a possible D match to TRBD2 (5 bases). V lost 1 base, J lost 1 base, and 11 bases lay in between. This CDR3 is 15 amino acids long. The germline gives CDR1 SGHNT, CDR2 YENEEA. The CDR3 is CASSLVSGRSYEQYF. DNA of the CDR3: TGTGCCAGCAGCTTAGTAAGCGGCAGGTCCTACGAGCAGTACTTC. Full variable domain (rest looked up from reference TRBV11-3 and TRBJ2-7): EAGVVQSPRYKIIEKKQPVAFWCNPISGHNTLYWYLQNLGQGPELLIRYENEEAVDDSQLPKDRFSAERLKGVDSTLKIQPAELGDSAVYLCASSLVSGRSYEQYFGPGTRLTVT.

This chain joins TRBV2 and TRBJ1-2; TRBD1 matches 7 bases. V trimming: 5 bases; J trimming: 8 bases; junction bases outside the gene matches: 11. This CDR3 has 14 residues. Germline CDR1 and CDR2: SNHLY and FYNNEI. CDR3 DNA: TGTGCCAGCAGTCTAATGACAGGGAATCGAGGCTACACCTTC. Its protein product is CASSLMTGNRGYTF.

This chain links TRBV28 with TRBJ1-3; D might be TRBD1 (6 bases). CDR1 is MDHEN, CDR2 SYDVKM, per germline. This CDR3 has 16 amino acids. V lost 4 bases and J 4 bases, leaving 17 bases between the germline ends. This chain's CDR3 is CASSSPRGLEGNTIYF. CDR3 in DNA: TGTGCCAGCAGTTCCCCTCGGGGGCTGGAAGGAAACACCATATATTTT.

The CDR3 DNA follows: TGTGCCACCAGCAGAGATTATGGCAGGAGGGAGCTGTTTTTT. It is translated as CATSRDYGRRELFF. V gene TRBV15 combines with J gene TRBJ2-2; D call uncertain. V lost 0 bases, J lost 9 bases, and 11 bases lay in between. The CDR3 consists of 14 residues. Germline V gene lookup returns CDR1 LNHNV and CDR2 YYDKDF (reference sequence). Full variable domain (rest looked up from reference TRBV15 and TRBJ2-2): DAMVIQNPRYQVTQFGKPVTLSCSQTLNHNVMYWYQQKSSQAPKLLFHYYDKDFNNEADTPDNFQSRRPNTSFCFLDIRSPGLGDTAMYLCATSRDYGRRELFFGEGSRLTVL.

In DNA, the CDR3 is TGCGCCAGCAGGACAGGGGTCGAGGGCAATCAGCCCCAGCATTTT. It is translated as CASRTGVEGNQPQHF. V gene TRBV5-1 combines with J gene TRBJ1-5; 8 bases align to TRBD1. Germline V gene data show CDR1 as SGHRS and CDR2 as YFSETQ. V dropped 5 bases and J dropped 2; count of bases not matched to a gene: 6. CDR3 length equals 15 residues.

The gene calls are TRBV19 and TRBJ2-2; a possible D gene is TRBD2 (7 bases). CDR1 and CDR2 from the germline V gene are LNHDA and SQIVND (reference sequence). CDR3 size: 17 residues. Trimming removed 6 bases at V and 0 bases at J, with 17 bases between. The CDR3 DNA sequence: TGTGCCAGTAGGGGAGGGGGTCTTTCCGCGAACACCGGGGAGCTGTTTTTT. Its protein product is CASRGGGLSANTGELFF.

The chain employs TRBV30 and TRBJ2-5; no clear D. Germline CDR1 reads GTSNPN; CDR2 reads SVGIG (reference sequence). The CDR3 sequence is 11 residues long. The CDR3, as DNA: TGTGCGGGCAGTACCCAAGAGACCCAGTACTTC. Residues: CAGSTQETQYF.

The chain joins TRBV30 to TRBJ1-2; 9 bases are a match to TRBD1. CDR1 GTSNPN and CDR2 SVGIG come from the germline V gene (reference sequence). This CDR3 has 12 residues. J was trimmed by 7 bases and V by 7 bases; bases with no gene match: 7. CDR3 coding DNA: TGTGCCTCCAACAGGGGGCGGATTGGCTACACCTTC. The encoded protein is CASNRGRIGYTF. The full variable domain, with the rest looked up from reference TRBV30 and TRBJ1-2, is SQTIHQWPATLVQPVGSPLSLECTVEGTSNPNLYWYRQAAGRGLQLLFYSVGIGQISSEVPQNLSASRPQDRQFILSSKKLLLSDSGFYLCASNRGRIGYTFGSGTRLTVV.

This clone has just a few counts. The J gene is TRBJ1-4, the V gene TRBV11-3, with 9 bases lining up with TRBD1. The CDR3 extends over 15 amino acids. V gave up 4 bases and J gave up 4 bases; unmatched junction bases: 4. Germline CDR1 and CDR2: SGHNT and YENEEA. The CDR3 DNA reads TGTGCCAGCAGCTCACGGACAGGGGTTAATGAAAAACTGTTTTTT. Translation gives CASSSRTGVNEKLFF.

This clone was counted only a few times. This rearrangement joins TRBV4-1 to TRBJ1-1; maybe TRBD1 (5 bases). Trimming took 1 base from V and 2 from J, leaving 14 bases between them. The CDR3 extends over 16 amino acids. Germline V gives CDR1 MGHRA, CDR2 YSYEKL. The CDR3 DNA sequence: TGCGCCAGCAGCCAAGGATGGGGGGTTTCAAACACTGAAGCTTTCTTT. It encodes CASSQGWGVSNTEAFF.

The J gene is TRBJ1-2, the V gene TRBV5-1; unclear D gene. CDR1 SGHRS and CDR2 YFSETQ come from the germline V gene. The CDR3 has 14 amino acids. Trimming shortened V by 4 bases and J by 6 bases, and 16 bases separated the two germline ends. Here the CDR3 reads CASSGGSGTHGYTF. The DNA of the CDR3 is TGCGCCAGCAGCGGCGGCTCAGGAACGCATGGCTACACCTTC.

This clone is labeled as medium-sized. The chain uses TRBV11-3 and TRBJ2-2; no firm D call. V was pared by 5 bases and J by 2 bases, with 9 bases between. There are 14 residues in the CDR3. CDR1 and CDR2 from the germline V gene are SGHNT and YENEEA. The CDR3 region has the DNA TGTGCCAGCAGCCCGACTCGTAACACCGGGGAGCTGTTTTTT. This encodes CASSPTRNTGELFF.

The chain is built from TRBV6-8 and TRBJ1-3, with D unresolved. Trimming pared 4 bases from V and 4 bases from J, leaving 14 bases between. Germline CDR1 MNHGY, CDR2 SAAAGT. The CDR3 runs to 15 residues. CDR3 protein: CASSFPAGMGNTIYF. CDR3 nucleotides: TGTGCCAGCAGTTTCCCCGCCGGGATGGGAAACACCATATATTTT.

This clone showed up just a few times. CDR3 sequence reads: CASSPHGTSNEQFF. The CDR3 nucleotides read TGTGCCAGCTCACCCCATGGGACTAGTAATGAGCAGTTCTTC. The V and J genes are TRBV18 and TRBJ2-1; 8 positions match TRBD2. The germline gives CDR1 KGHSH, CDR2 LQKENI. V was pared by 3 bases and J by 7 bases, with 5 bases of the junction left unmatched. This CDR3 spans 14 amino acids. Based on the CDR3 plus reference TRBV18 and TRBJ2-1, the full variable domain is NAGVMQNPRHLVRRRGQEARLRCSPMKGHSHVYWYRQLPEEGLKFMVYLQKENIIDESGMPKERFSAEFPKEGPSILRIQQVVRGDSAAYFCASSPHGTSNEQFFGPGTRLTVL.

The genes are TRBV6-8 and TRBJ2-7, with a tentative D call TRBD2 (7 bases). CDR3 length equals 15 residues. Germline V gene data show CDR1 as MNHGY and CDR2 as SAAAGT. Trimming took 6 bases from V and 1 from J, leaving 16 bases between them. The CDR3 region has the DNA TGTGCCAGCAGCCTGGGGGGGCTAGGATCCTACGAGCAGTACTTC. It specifies CASSLGGLGSYEQYF.

This clone was observed a handful of times. The chain couples TRBV11-3 to TRBJ2-7; D not resolved. This CDR3 has 14 residues. Trimming took 1 base from V and 5 from J, leaving 12 bases between them. Germline lookup yields CDR1 SGHNT and CDR2 YENEEA. The CDR3 sequence: CASSLGPTRDEQYF. The CDR3 nucleotides are TGTGCCAGCAGCTTAGGGCCCACGAGAGACGAGCAGTACTTC.